The next 17 T cell receptor beta chains were all read from a single sample in a study of response to subunit inactivated influenza vaccine. In TCRdb, the RT-PCR reads were re-called with MiXCR into one record per CDR3 protein. This repertoire shows roughly 500,000 distinct CDR3 sequences, approximately 15% found once; its top ten account for less than 4%. The sample was CD4+ T cells sorted from PBMCs, taken less than 30 months after vaccination. These receptors all stem from a man aged 50 to 75 who received an inactivated influenza vaccine.

This clonotype turned up a few times. The chain links TRBV5-5 to TRBJ2-7, with TRBD2 matching over 8 bases. This CDR3 has 16 residues. In germline, CDR1 is SGHKS, CDR2 YYEKEE (reference sequence). J gave up 1 base and V 4 bases, and 10 bases lay outside the gene matches. CDR3 region: CASSRGGSVKSYEQYF. The CDR3 DNA reads as TGTGCCAGCAGCCGGGGGGGTAGCGTAAAATCCTACGAGCAGTACTTC. Full variable domain (outside the CDR3, taken from reference TRBV5-5 and TRBJ2-7): DAGVTQSPTHLIKTRGQQVTLRCSPISGHKSVSWYQQVLGQGPQFIFQYYEKEERGRGNFPDRFSARQFPNYSSELNVNALLLGDSALYLCASSRGGSVKSYEQYFGPGTRLTVT.

The chain is built from TRBV6-1 and TRBJ2-4, with D possibly matching TRBD1 (6 bases). The CDR3 is made up of 13 amino acids. The germline V gene encodes CDR1 MNHNS and CDR2 SASEGT. V was clipped by 11 bases and J by 9 bases, with 20 bases between them. As DNA, the CDR3 is TGTGCCTCTCACCCGAGCACAGGGAGCATTCAGTACTTC. It yields the protein CASHPSTGSIQYF.

This clonotype was counted at least ten times. This chain joins TRBV6-5 and TRBJ2-7; 9 nucleotides align to TRBD2. CDR3 length equals 17 residues. Germline CDR1 and CDR2: MNHEY and SVGAGI. With V trimmed by 2 bases and J by 2 bases, 10 bases remained unmatched. The CDR3 sequence is CASSYTSGLGGTYEQYF. The CDR3 DNA follows: TGTGCCAGCAGTTACACTAGCGGGCTGGGGGGAACCTACGAGCAGTACTTC.

The chain recombines TRBV29-1 with TRBJ2-7, with 8 bases fitting TRBD1. Unmatched junction bases numbered 10, after V lost 6 bases and J lost 3 bases. This CDR3 has 14 residues. Per the germline V gene, CDR1 is SQVTM and CDR2 is ANQGSEA. The CDR3 DNA reads as TGCAGCGTAACGACAGGGGCGAACCTCTACGAGCAGTACTTC. Its protein product is CSVTTGANLYEQYF.

The chain employs TRBV3-1 and TRBJ2-1; TRBD1 matches 7 bases. Germline CDR1 is LGHDT and CDR2 is YNNKEL (reference sequence). V trimming: 0 bases; J trimming: 8 bases; junction bases outside the gene matches: 7. The CDR3 runs 15 residues. The CDR3: CASSQDLGTADEQFF. CDR3 in DNA: TGTGCCAGCAGCCAAGATTTGGGGACAGCGGATGAGCAGTTCTTC.

CDR3 in amino acids: CASSRTGSGYGYTF. CDR3 nucleotides: TGTGCCAGCAGCCGCACAGGGAGTGGCTATGGCTACACCTTC. The chain employs TRBV6-4 and TRBJ1-2, with D perhaps TRBD1 (6 bases). The V gene lost 6 bases and the J gene lost 4 bases, with 15 bases spanning the gap. Germline loops: CDR1 MRHNA, CDR2 SNTAGT. The CDR3 covers 14 residues.

This chain uses TRBV15 with TRBJ2-3; 7 positions agree with TRBD2. The CDR3 is made up of 16 amino acids. V dropped 4 bases and J dropped 0; count of bases not matched to a gene: 7. Germline values: CDR1 LNHNV, CDR2 YYDKDF (reference sequence). This chain's CDR3 is CATSKNPAGSTDTQYF. CDR3 nucleotide sequence: TGTGCCACCAGCAAAAACCCAGCGGGGAGCACAGATACGCAGTATTTT.

This clonotype was seen a handful of times. A clone one base away is much larger, so this may be a read error. The rearrangement uses TRBV7-2 and TRBJ1-1; D possibly corresponds to TRBD1 (6 bases). The CDR3 extends over 13 amino acids. V was pared by 5 bases and J by 1 base, with 8 bases between. The V gene's germline CDR1 is SGHTA and CDR2 FQGNSA. The CDR3 nucleotides read TGTGCCAGCAGCAACAGGGAGAACACTGAAGCTTTCTTT. This sequence encodes CASSNRENTEAFF.

The V gene is TRBV3-1, the J gene TRBJ1-3, with D maybe TRBD1 (6 bases). This CDR3 spans 16 amino acids. Germline CDR1 and CDR2: LGHDT and YNNKEL (reference sequence). V lost 4 bases and J 1 base, leaving 14 bases between the germline ends. CDR3 sequence: CASSLRPGASGNTIYF. CDR3 nucleotides: TGTGCCAGCAGCCTTCGTCCGGGGGCTTCTGGAAACACCATATATTTT.

This clonotype was seen a few times. V and J are TRBV6-2 or TRBV6-3 and TRBJ1-5; D unresolved. There are 12 residues in the CDR3. Germline lookup yields CDR1 MNHEY and CDR2 SVGEGT. The V end was cut by 8 bases, the J end by 6 bases, with 11 bases between. The CDR3 region is CASGRVRQPQHF. CDR3 nucleotide sequence: TGTGCCAGCGGAAGAGTACGTCAGCCCCAGCATTTT.

DNA of the CDR3: TGTGCCAGCAGTGCCTCAATGGGACTAGTAGGAGAAGAGACCCAGTACTTC. Protein: CASSASMGLVGEETQYF. The chain uses TRBV28 and TRBJ2-5, with 8 bases that match TRBD2. Germline V gene sequence: CDR1 MDHEN, CDR2 SYDVKM. The V gene end was trimmed by 5 bases and the J gene end by 3 bases; junction bases not matched to a gene: 14. This CDR3 comprises 17 residues.

The chain combines TRBV5-6 with TRBJ2-2; TRBD1 agrees at 9 bases. V shed 2 bases, J shed 4 bases, and the junction held 6 bases outside the gene matches. CDR3 length: 16 residues. The V gene's germline CDR1 is SGHDT and CDR2 YYEEEE. The CDR3 loop is CASSFNRGQVTGELFF. CDR3 DNA: TGTGCCAGCAGCTTTAACAGGGGGCAGGTCACCGGGGAGCTGTTTTTT.

This clonotype occurred a few times. The V and J genes are TRBV6-1 and TRBJ1-3; D remains ambiguous. The germline V and J ends were trimmed by 6 bases and 0 bases, with 12 bases remaining between them. From germline, CDR1 is MNHNS and CDR2 SASEGT. The CDR3 totals 15 residues. CDR3 region: CASSMLAISGNTIYF. Written as DNA, the CDR3 is TGTGCCAGCAGCATGTTGGCGATCTCTGGAAACACCATATATTTT.

V gene TRBV5-1 combines with J gene TRBJ2-5; D may be TRBD1 (6 bases). Germline V gene sequence: CDR1 SGHRS, CDR2 YFSETQ. This CDR3 is 15 amino acids long. Trimming took off 3 bases at V and 5 bases at J, with 17 bases between the two ends. The CDR3 reads CASSSQGHLEETQYF. For the CDR3, the DNA is TGCGCCAGCAGCTCGCAGGGGCACCTCGAGGAGACCCAGTACTTC.

The chain joins TRBV26 to TRBJ1-4; the listed D gene, TRBD1, was not tested against the DNA. TRBV26 is a listed pseudogene. The CDR3 length is 12 residues. CDR3 sequence (DNA): TGTGCCAGCAGCATCGGGACAGGTCAACTGTTTTTT. Encoded protein: CASSIGTGQLFF.

This chain links TRBV5-1 with TRBJ2-7; D is possibly TRBD1 (5 bases). The V and J ends lost 4 bases and 5 bases respectively, with 13 bases between them. The CDR3 loop spans 13 amino acids. Germline V gene sequence: CDR1 SGHRS, CDR2 YFSETQ. CDR3 loop: CASSHHPGHEQYF. CDR3 nucleotides: TGCGCCAGCAGCCACCACCCAGGGCACGAGCAGTACTTC.

The rearrangement joins TRBV15 to TRBJ1-2; TRBD1 agrees at 8 bases. Germline V gives CDR1 LNHNV, CDR2 YYDKDF (reference sequence). Trimming cost V 0 bases and J 8 bases; bases outside gene matches: 8. This CDR3 has 15 amino acids. The CDR3 protein is CATSRDRAGGTGYTF. The CDR3 DNA reads TGTGCCACCAGCAGAGATCGGGCAGGGGGCACGGGCTACACCTTC.